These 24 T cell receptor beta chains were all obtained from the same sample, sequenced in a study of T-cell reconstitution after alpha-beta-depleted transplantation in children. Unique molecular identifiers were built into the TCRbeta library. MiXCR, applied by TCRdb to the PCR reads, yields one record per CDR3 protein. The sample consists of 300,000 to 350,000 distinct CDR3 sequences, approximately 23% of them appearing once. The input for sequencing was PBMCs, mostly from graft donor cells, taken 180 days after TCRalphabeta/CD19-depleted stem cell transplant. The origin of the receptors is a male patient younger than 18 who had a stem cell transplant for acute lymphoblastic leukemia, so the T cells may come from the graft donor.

The CDR3 DNA follows: TGTGCCAGCAGCTTAGATAGGATGAGAAGGGGATCGGAGACCCAGTACTTC. It encodes CASSLDRMRRGSETQYF. This chain uses TRBV11-2 with TRBJ2-5, with D possibly TRBD1 on 5 matching bases. V gave up 0 bases and J gave up 5 bases, with 19 bases separating them. The germline V gene encodes CDR1 SGHAT and CDR2 FQNNGV. This CDR3 contains 17 residues.

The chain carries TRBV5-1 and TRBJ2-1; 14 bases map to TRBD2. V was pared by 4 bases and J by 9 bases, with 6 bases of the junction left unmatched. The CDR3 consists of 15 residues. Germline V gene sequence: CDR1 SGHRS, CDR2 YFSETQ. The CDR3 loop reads CASSVTSGRAGEQFF. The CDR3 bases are TGCGCCAGCAGCGTGACTAGCGGGAGGGCCGGTGAGCAGTTCTTC.

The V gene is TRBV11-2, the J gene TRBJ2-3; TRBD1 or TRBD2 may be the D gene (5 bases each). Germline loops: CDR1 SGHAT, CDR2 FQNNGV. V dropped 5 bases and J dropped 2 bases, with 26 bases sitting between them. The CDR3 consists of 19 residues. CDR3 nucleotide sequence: TGTGCCAGCAGCCGGAACCCCATTTGGGGGAAGAGGGTCACAGATACGCAGTATTTT. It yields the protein CASSRNPIWGKRVTDTQYF. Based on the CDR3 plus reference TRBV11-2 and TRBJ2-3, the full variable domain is EAGVAQSPRYKIIEKRQSVAFWCNPISGHATLYWYQQILGQGPKLLIQFQNNGVVDDSQLPKDRFSAERLKGVDSTLKIQPAKLEDSAVYLCASSRNPIWGKRVTDTQYFGPGTRLTVL.

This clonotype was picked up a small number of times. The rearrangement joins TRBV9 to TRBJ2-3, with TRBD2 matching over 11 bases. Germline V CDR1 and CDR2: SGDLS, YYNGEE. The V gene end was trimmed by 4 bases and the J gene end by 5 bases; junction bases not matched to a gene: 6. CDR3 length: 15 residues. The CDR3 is CASSLLAGVKDTQYF. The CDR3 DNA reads TGTGCCAGCAGCCTACTAGCGGGAGTGAAAGATACGCAGTATTTT.

The CDR3 bases are TGTGCCAGTAGTATGGGGGGGCGGCAGCCCCAGCATTTT. Its protein product is CASSMGGRQPQHF. The rearrangement uses TRBV19 and TRBJ1-5; D is perhaps TRBD1 (6 bases). Germline CDR1 LNHDA, CDR2 SQIVND (reference sequence). V was shortened by 3 bases and J by 7 bases, with 10 bases between the two germline ends. This CDR3 contains 13 residues. Together with reference TRBV19 and TRBJ1-5, the CDR3 gives the full variable domain: DGGITQSPKYLFRKEGQNVTLSCEQNLNHDAMYWYRQDPGQGLRLIYYSQIVNDFQKGDIAEGYSVSREKKESFPLTVTSAQKNPTAFYLCASSMGGRQPQHFGDGTRLSIL.

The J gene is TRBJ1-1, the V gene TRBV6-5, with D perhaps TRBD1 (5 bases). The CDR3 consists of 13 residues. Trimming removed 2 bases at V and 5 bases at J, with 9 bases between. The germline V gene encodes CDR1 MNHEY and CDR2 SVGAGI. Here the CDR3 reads CASSYTGGTEAFF. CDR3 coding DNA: TGTGCCAGCAGTTACACCGGGGGGACTGAAGCTTTCTTT.

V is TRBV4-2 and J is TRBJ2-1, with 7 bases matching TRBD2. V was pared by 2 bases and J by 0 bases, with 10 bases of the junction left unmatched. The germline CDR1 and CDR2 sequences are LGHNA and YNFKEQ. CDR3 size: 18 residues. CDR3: CASSQRTMAGVSYNEQFF. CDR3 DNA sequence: TGTGCCAGCAGCCAAAGAACCATGGCGGGAGTCTCCTACAATGAGCAGTTCTTC.

This CDR3 is CAISPESGRILFTDTQYF. CDR3 bases: TGTGCCATCAGTCCAGAATCGGGTAGAATCCTCTTCACAGATACGCAGTATTTT. This chain uses TRBV10-3 with TRBJ2-3, with unresolved D. The germline CDR1 and CDR2 sequences are ENHRY and SYGVKD. The ends were cut back, 5 bases at V and 2 bases at J, with 23 bases in the middle. The CDR3 sequence is 18 residues long.

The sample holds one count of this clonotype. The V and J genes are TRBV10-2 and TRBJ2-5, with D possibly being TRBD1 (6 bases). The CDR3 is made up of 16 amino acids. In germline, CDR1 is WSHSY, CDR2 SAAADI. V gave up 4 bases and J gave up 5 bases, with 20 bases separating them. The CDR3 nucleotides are TGCGCCAGCAGTGTGAGGGGGAAACTGTCCGGGGAGACCCAGTACTTC. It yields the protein CASSVRGKLSGETQYF.

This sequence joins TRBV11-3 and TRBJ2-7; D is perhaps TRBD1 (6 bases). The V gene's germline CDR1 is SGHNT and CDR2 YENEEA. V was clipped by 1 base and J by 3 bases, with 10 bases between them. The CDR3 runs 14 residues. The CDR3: CASSLANRDYEQYF. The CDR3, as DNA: TGTGCCAGCAGCTTAGCAAACAGGGACTACGAGCAGTACTTC.

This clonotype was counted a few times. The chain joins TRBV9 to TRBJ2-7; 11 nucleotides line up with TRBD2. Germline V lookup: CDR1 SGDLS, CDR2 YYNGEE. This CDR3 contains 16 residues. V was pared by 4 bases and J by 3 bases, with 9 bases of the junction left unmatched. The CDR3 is CASSPRGGLAGYEQYF. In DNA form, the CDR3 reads TGTGCCAGCAGCCCGAGGGGTGGACTAGCGGGCTACGAGCAGTACTTC.

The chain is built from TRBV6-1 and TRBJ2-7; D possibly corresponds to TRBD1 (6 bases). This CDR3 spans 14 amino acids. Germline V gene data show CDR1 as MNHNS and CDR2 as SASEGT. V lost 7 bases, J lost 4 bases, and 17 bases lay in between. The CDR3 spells CASKEQGRGYEQYF. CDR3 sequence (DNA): TGTGCCAGCAAAGAGCAGGGGCGCGGGTACGAGCAGTACTTC.

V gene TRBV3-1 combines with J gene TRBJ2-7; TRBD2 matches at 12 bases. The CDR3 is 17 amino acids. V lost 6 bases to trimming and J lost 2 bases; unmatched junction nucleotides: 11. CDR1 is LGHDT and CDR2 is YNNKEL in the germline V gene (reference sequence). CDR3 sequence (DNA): TGTGCCAGCAGGGGGCAGACTAGACTAGCGGGAGCCTACGAGCAGTACTTC. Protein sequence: CASRGQTRLAGAYEQYF.

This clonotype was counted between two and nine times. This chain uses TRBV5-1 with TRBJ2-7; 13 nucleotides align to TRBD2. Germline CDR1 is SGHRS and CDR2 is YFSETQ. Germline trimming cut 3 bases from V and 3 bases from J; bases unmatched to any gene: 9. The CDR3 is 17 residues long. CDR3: CASSSRTSGSNGYEQYF. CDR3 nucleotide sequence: TGCGCCAGCAGCTCGAGGACTAGCGGGAGTAATGGCTACGAGCAGTACTTC.

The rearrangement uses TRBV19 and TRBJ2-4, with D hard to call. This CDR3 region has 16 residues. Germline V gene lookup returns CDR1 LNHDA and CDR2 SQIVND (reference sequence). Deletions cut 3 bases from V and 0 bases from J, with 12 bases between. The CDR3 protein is CASSMRDGLAKNIQYF. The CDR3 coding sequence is TGTGCCAGTAGTATGAGAGACGGCCTAGCCAAAAACATTCAGTACTTC.

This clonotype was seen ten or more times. The CDR3 protein is CASSLPRLASEQFF. CDR3 DNA sequence: TGTGCCAGCAGTTTGCCTCGACTAGCGTCTGAGCAGTTCTTC. This chain joins TRBV12-3 or TRBV12-4 and TRBJ2-1; 8 nucleotides agree with TRBD2. The ends lost 3 bases at V and 9 bases at J; junction bases unmatched: 7. The CDR3 runs to 14 residues.

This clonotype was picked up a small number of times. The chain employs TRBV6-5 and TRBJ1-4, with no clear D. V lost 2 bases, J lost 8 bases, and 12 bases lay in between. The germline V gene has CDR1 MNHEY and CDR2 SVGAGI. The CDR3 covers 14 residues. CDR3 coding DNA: TGTGCCAGCAGTTACGTAGGGAGATACGAAAAACTGTTTTTT. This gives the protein CASSYVGRYEKLFF.

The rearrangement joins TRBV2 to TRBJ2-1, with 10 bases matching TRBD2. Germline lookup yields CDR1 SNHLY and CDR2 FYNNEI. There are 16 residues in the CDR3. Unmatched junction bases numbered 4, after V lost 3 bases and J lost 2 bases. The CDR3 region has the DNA TGTGCCAGCAGTGATGCTAGCGGGGGACCCTACAATGAGCAGTTCTTC. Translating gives CASSDASGGPYNEQFF. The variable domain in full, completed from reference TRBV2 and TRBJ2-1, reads EPEVTQTPSHQVTQMGQEVILRCVPISNHLYFYWYRQILGQKVEFLVSFYNNEISEKSEIFDDQFSVERPDGSNFTLKIRSTKLEDSAMYFCASSDASGGPYNEQFFGPGTRLTVL.

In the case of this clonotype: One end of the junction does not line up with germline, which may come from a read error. The CDR3 DNA reads as TGTGCCGGCAGTCCTAACCCTCAGGGGAGCAATCAGCCCCAGCATTTT. It encodes CAGSPNPQGSNQPQHF. The rearrangement links TRBV12-3 or TRBV12-4 to TRBJ1-5; D might be TRBD1 (6 bases). The CDR3 runs to 16 residues.

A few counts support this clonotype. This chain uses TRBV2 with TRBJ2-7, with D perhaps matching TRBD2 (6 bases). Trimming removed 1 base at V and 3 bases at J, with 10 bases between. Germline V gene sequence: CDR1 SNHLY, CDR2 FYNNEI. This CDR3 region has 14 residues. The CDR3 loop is CASSEGRDYYEQYF. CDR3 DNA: TGTGCCAGCAGTGAAGGGCGGGATTACTACGAGCAGTACTTC.

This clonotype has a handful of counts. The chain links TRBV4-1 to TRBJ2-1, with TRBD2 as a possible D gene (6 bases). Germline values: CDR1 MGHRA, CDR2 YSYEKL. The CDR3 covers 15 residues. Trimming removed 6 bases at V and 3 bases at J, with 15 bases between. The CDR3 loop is CASRQRAQNYNEQFF. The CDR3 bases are TGCGCCAGCAGACAGCGGGCGCAAAACTACAATGAGCAGTTCTTC.

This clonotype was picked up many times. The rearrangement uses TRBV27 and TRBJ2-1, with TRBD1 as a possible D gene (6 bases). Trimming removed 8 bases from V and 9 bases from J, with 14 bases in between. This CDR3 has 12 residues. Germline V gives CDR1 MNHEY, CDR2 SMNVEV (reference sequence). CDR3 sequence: CASAHRVSEQFF. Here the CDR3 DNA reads TGTGCCAGCGCCCACAGGGTCAGTGAGCAGTTCTTC.

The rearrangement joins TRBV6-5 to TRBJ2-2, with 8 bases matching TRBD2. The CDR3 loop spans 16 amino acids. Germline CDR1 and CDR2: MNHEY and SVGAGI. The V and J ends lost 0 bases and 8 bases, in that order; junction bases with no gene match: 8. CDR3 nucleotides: TGTGCCAGCAGTTACTCGAGACCGGGAGGGCTGGGGGAGCTGTTTTTT. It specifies CASSYSRPGGLGELFF.

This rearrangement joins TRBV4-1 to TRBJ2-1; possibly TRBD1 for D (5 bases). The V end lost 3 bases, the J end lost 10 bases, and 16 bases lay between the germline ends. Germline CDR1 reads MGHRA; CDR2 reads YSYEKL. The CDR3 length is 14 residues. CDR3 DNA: TGCGCCAGCAGCCACCCGGCTTTGGGGCGGGAGCAGTTCTTC. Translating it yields CASSHPALGREQFF.